Presented here are 27 T cell receptor beta chains from one specimen sequenced in a study of cytomegalovirus exposure and HLA in healthy donors. Primers for the PCR totalled 60 Vbeta and 13 Jbeta. TCRdb keeps only in-frame clones here, not all; method: immunoSEQ multiplex PCR. This table holds about 170,000 clones, 70% to 90% found once. The sample was PBMCs. The receptor set was obtained from a man between 18 and 29 years old in good health and CMV-seropositive.

The V gene is TRBV4-3, the J gene TRBJ2-5; TRBD2 is a possible D gene (6 bases). The CDR3 extends over 13 amino acids. Trimming pared 4 bases from V and 3 bases from J, leaving 9 bases between. From germline, CDR1 is LGHNA and CDR2 YSLEER. DNA for the CDR3: TGCGCCAGCAGCCGCGGGGTAGAAGAGACCCAGTACTTC. It translates to CASSRGVEETQYF.

The V and J genes are TRBV13 and TRBJ1-3; TRBD1 matches at 7 bases. Germline lookup yields CDR1 PRHDT and CDR2 FYEKMQ (reference sequence). V trimming: 5 bases; J trimming: 3 bases; junction bases outside the gene matches: 4. The CDR3 totals 14 residues. The CDR3 nucleotides read TGTGCCAGCAGCGGACAGGAGTTTGGAAACACCATATATTTT. The encoded protein is CASSGQEFGNTIYF.

The chain combines TRBV9 with TRBJ2-7, with D maybe TRBD2 (6 bases). Germline CDR1 SGDLS, CDR2 YYNGEE. The CDR3 contains 14 residues. V was trimmed by 2 bases and J by 0 bases, leaving 9 bases between them. CDR3 sequence (DNA): TGTGCCAGCAGCGTGCTAGCGAACTCCTACGAGCAGTACTTC. Translated: CASSVLANSYEQYF.

V and J are TRBV4-2 and TRBJ1-2, with TRBD1 matching 7 bases. CDR3 length: 15 residues. Germline lookup yields CDR1 LGHNA and CDR2 YNFKEQ. V was clipped by 0 bases and J by 8 bases; unmatched bases: 9. This CDR3 reads CASSQDGDSGSGYTF. The CDR3 DNA reads TGTGCCAGCAGCCAAGATGGGGACAGTGGGTCGGGCTACACCTTC.

This clone was picked up one time. V and J are TRBV5-1 and TRBJ1-1; D gene unclear. The CDR3 length is 14 residues. Germline-derived CDR1 and CDR2 are SGHRS and YFSETQ. V was trimmed by 4 bases and J by 1 base, leaving 11 bases between them. The CDR3 reads CASSPGAGNTEAFF. The CDR3 bases are TGCGCCAGCAGCCCGGGAGCCGGGAACACTGAAGCTTTCTTT.

A word on this clone: Additional DNA sequences in this sample encode the identical CDR3. The gene calls are TRBV5-4 and TRBJ2-7, with 8 positions matching TRBD1. This CDR3 has 15 amino acids. V lost 0 bases to trimming and J lost 0 bases; unmatched junction nucleotides: 2. Germline V gene sequence: CDR1 SGHNT, CDR2 YYREEE (reference sequence). In DNA form, the CDR3 reads TGTGCCAGCAGCTTGGGACAGGGGAGCTCCTACGAGCAGTACTTC. This codes for CASSLGQGSSYEQYF.

The chain recombines TRBV15 with TRBJ2-7; TRBD1 matches 10 bases. Unmatched junction bases numbered 8, after V lost 3 bases and J lost 0 bases. CDR1 and CDR2 from the germline V gene are LNHNV and YYDKDF (reference sequence). This CDR3 has 17 amino acids. CDR3 in amino acids: CATSRGQGFLSSYEQYF. Written as DNA, the CDR3 is TGTGCCACCAGCAGGGGACAGGGGTTCCTGAGCTCCTACGAGCAGTACTTC.

To note about this clone: At one of its ends the junction is not consistent with the germline gene, which may arise from a read error. The chain joins TRBV2 to TRBJ1-1; possible D gene TRBD1, 6 bases. Germline assignment: CDR1 SNHLY and CDR2 FYNNEI. The CDR3 loop spans 14 amino acids. CDR3 sequence: CAGNQQGGNAEAFF. The CDR3, as DNA: TGTGCCGGGAACCAACAGGGTGGGAACGCTGAAGCTTTCTTT.

This clone has more than one count but fewer than ten. The J gene is TRBJ2-7, the V gene TRBV13; 7 nucleotides agree with TRBD1. Losses at the gene ends were 2 bases for V and 0 bases for J; bases not matched to a gene: 4. The germline V gene encodes CDR1 PRHDT and CDR2 FYEKMQ (reference sequence). The CDR3 sequence is 15 residues long. The CDR3 DNA reads TGTGCCAGCAGCTTATGGGGACAGATCTCCTACGAGCAGTACTTC. It specifies CASSLWGQISYEQYF.

The chain links TRBV10-3 to TRBJ2-1; 9 nucleotides line up with TRBD2. Germline loops: CDR1 ENHRY, CDR2 SYGVKD. CDR3 length: 13 residues. V was pared by 6 bases and J by 10 bases, with 7 bases of the junction left unmatched. The CDR3 DNA is TGTGCCATCAGCGAGACCAGCGGGGGGGAGCAGTTCTTC. Its protein is CAISETSGGEQFF.

This chain connects TRBV18 to TRBJ2-6; D is unresolved. V was trimmed by 3 bases and J by 0 bases, leaving 12 bases between them. CDR1 is KGHSH, CDR2 LQKENI, per germline. The CDR3 covers 17 residues. In DNA form, the CDR3 reads TGTGCCAGCTCACCGCCTACAGTGATCTCTGGGGCCAACGTCCTGACTTTC. Its translation is CASSPPTVISGANVLTF.

This chain uses TRBV9 with TRBJ2-1; D might be TRBD2 (5 bases). V was clipped by 3 bases and J by 0 bases, with 7 bases between them. Germline V gene data show CDR1 as SGDLS and CDR2 as YYNGEE. This CDR3 spans 14 amino acids. CDR3 residues: CASSGGSSYNEQFF. The CDR3 coding sequence is TGTGCCAGCAGCGGAGGGAGCTCCTACAATGAGCAGTTCTTC.

The CDR3 loop reads CASSLLGTGIGYTF. CDR3 nucleotide sequence: TGTGCCAGCAGCTTATTAGGGACAGGGATAGGCTACACCTTC. The chain has TRBV7-6 and TRBJ1-2; 9 bases fit TRBD1. The CDR3 has 14 residues. CDR1 SGHVS and CDR2 FNYEAQ come from the germline V gene. The V gene end was trimmed by 2 bases and the J gene end by 8 bases; junction bases not matched to a gene: 6.

The chain uses TRBV27 and TRBJ1-5, with a possible D match to TRBD1 (6 bases). V lost 6 bases and J 0 bases, leaving 18 bases between the germline ends. The CDR3 has 17 amino acids. CDR1 and CDR2 from the germline V gene are MNHEY and SMNVEV (reference sequence). The CDR3 DNA is TGTGCCAGCAGCCCGCGCGGGGGGGCTTATAGCAATCAGCCCCAGCATTTT. It yields the protein CASSPRGGAYSNQPQHF.

The J gene is TRBJ1-5, the V gene TRBV6-1; D is undetermined. Trimming took 2 bases from V and 3 from J, leaving 14 bases between them. The CDR3 contains 16 residues. CDR1 is MNHNS and CDR2 is SASEGT in the germline V gene. CDR3 nucleotides: TGTGCCAGCAGTGAACCGGTTTACCCGCTCAATCAGCCCCAGCATTTT. Its protein is CASSEPVYPLNQPQHF.

CDR3 bases: TGTGCCAGCGAGGCTAGCGGGGGTTCCTCCTACGAGCAGTACTTC. Translation: CASEASGGSSYEQYF. V is TRBV6-5 and J is TRBJ2-7, with 10 positions matching TRBD2. Germline V gene lookup returns CDR1 MNHEY and CDR2 SVGAGI. CDR3 length equals 15 residues. With V trimmed by 8 bases and J by 0 bases, 7 bases remained unmatched.

This chain connects TRBV5-1 to TRBJ2-3; D gene ambiguous. V gave up 0 bases and J gave up 4 bases, with 12 bases separating them. The CDR3 loop spans 15 amino acids. The germline gives CDR1 SGHRS, CDR2 YFSETQ. CDR3 residues: CASSLEPTTPDTQYF. The DNA for the CDR3 is TGCGCCAGCAGCTTGGAGCCCACCACCCCAGATACGCAGTATTTT. The entire variable domain, with the rest obtained from reference TRBV5-1 and TRBJ2-3, is as follows: KAGVTQTPRYLIKTRGQQVTLSCSPISGHRSVSWYQQTPGQGLQFLFEYFSETQRNKGNFPGRFSGRQFSNSRSEMNVSTLELGDSALYLCASSLEPTTPDTQYFGPGTRLTVL.

The V and J genes are TRBV29-1 and TRBJ1-6, with 8 nucleotides matching TRBD1. Unmatched junction bases numbered 1, after V lost 2 bases and J lost 7 bases. There are 13 residues in the CDR3. Per the germline V gene, CDR1 is SQVTM and CDR2 is ANQGSEA. CDR3 region: CSVEQGANSPLHF. The CDR3 DNA is TGCAGCGTTGAACAGGGGGCAAATTCACCCCTCCACTTT.

The V gene is TRBV4-2, the J gene TRBJ1-1; D remains unclear. Germline V lookup: CDR1 LGHNA, CDR2 YNFKEQ. Trimming stripped 4 bases from V and 5 bases from J, with 17 bases between. This CDR3 spans 15 amino acids. CDR3 DNA sequence: TGTGCCAGCAGCCCCGTCACATCGACGGGGACTGAAGCTTTCTTT. This codes for CASSPVTSTGTEAFF.

The rearrangement links TRBV14 to TRBJ2-7; a weak D match, TRBD2 (6 bases). This CDR3 spans 17 amino acids. In germline, CDR1 is SGHDN, CDR2 FVKESK. V lost 3 bases to trimming and J lost 2 bases, with 20 bases between them. CDR3 region: CASSQRPGLVRTYEQYF. CDR3 sequence (DNA): TGTGCCAGCAGCCAGCGGCCGGGACTGGTAAGAACCTACGAGCAGTACTTC.

V is TRBV9 and J is TRBJ2-3; 7 positions agree with TRBD1. After removal of 0 bases from V and 4 bases from J, the junction contained 8 bases not matched to a gene. The CDR3 has 16 amino acids. Germline values: CDR1 SGDLS, CDR2 YYNGEE. CDR3 coding DNA: TGTGCCAGCAGCGTAGTAGCAATAGGGGGCGCAGATACGCAGTATTTT. Protein sequence: CASSVVAIGGADTQYF.

This clone was detected a few times. The rearrangement uses TRBV10-3 and TRBJ2-2; TRBD1 matches 8 bases. The CDR3 totals 15 residues. CDR1 is ENHRY, CDR2 SYGVKD, per germline. V was pared by 0 bases and J by 7 bases, with 4 bases of the junction left unmatched. CDR3 region: CAISESGQGGGELFF. CDR3 nucleotides: TGTGCCATCAGTGAGTCTGGACAGGGAGGCGGGGAGCTGTTTTTT.

This chain connects TRBV19 to TRBJ2-5, with a possible D match to TRBD2 (5 bases). The ends were cut back, 4 bases at V and 7 bases at J, with 13 bases in the middle. The CDR3 is 13 residues long. Germline V gene data show CDR1 as LNHDA and CDR2 as SQIVND (reference sequence). CDR3 DNA: TGTGCCAGTAGTAACGGGGTAGCTGCGACCCAGTACTTC. Translated: CASSNGVAATQYF.

The chain joins TRBV14 to TRBJ1-1; a possible D gene is TRBD1 (5 bases). This CDR3 spans 14 amino acids. Germline V gives CDR1 SGHDN, CDR2 FVKESK. Trimming took 3 bases from V and 1 from J, leaving 9 bases between them. The CDR3 sequence: CASSHTGRNTEAFF. CDR3 DNA: TGTGCCAGCAGCCACACAGGACGGAACACTGAAGCTTTCTTT.

This chain links TRBV29-1 with TRBJ2-2, with TRBD1 matching 7 bases. CDR1 and CDR2 from the germline V gene are SQVTM and ANQGSEA. J gave up 0 bases and V 7 bases, and 2 bases lay outside the gene matches. The CDR3 totals 13 residues. CDR3 protein: CSADRSNTGELFF. CDR3 nucleotides: TGCAGCGCGGACAGGTCGAACACCGGGGAGCTGTTTTTT.

The CDR3 nucleotides are TGTGCCAGCAGCTTGGACGGTATCTCCTATAATTCACCCCTCCACTTT. Translation gives CASSLDGISYNSPLHF. This sequence joins TRBV5-4 and TRBJ1-6; D is uncertain. In germline, CDR1 is SGHNT, CDR2 YYREEE (reference sequence). The V and J ends lost 0 bases and 0 bases respectively, with 7 bases between them. This CDR3 has 16 residues.

The CDR3 here is CASSQGQGVYEQYF. Written as DNA, the CDR3 is TGTGCCAGCAGTCAGGGACAGGGAGTCTACGAGCAGTACTTC. The rearrangement joins TRBV27 to TRBJ2-7; 9 bases fit TRBD1. The CDR3 runs 14 residues. Unmatched junction bases numbered 5, after V lost 5 bases and J lost 3 bases. Germline-derived CDR1 and CDR2 are MNHEY and SMNVEV (reference sequence).